The sequence of this T cell receptor beta chain was determined in a study of T cells in Graves' hyperthyroidism and ophthalmopathy. Whole-study findings and limits: Using 13 V-J features, a model discriminated ophthalmopathy from stable hyperthyroidism.

Individuals with ophthalmopathy presented a Clinical Activity Score of at least 3, a NOSPECS grade of at least 4 and a duration under 3 months. Clinicians diagnosed patients from clinical symptoms, serum thyroxine and TRAb, thyroid ultrasound and orbital computed tomography. Fresh 10 ml peripheral blood yielded PBMCs. Amplified TCR beta CDR3 regions derived from RNA transcripts. Initially, a first-round RT-PCR of the TCR CDR3 employed the HTBI primer set. TCRdb redid the calling of the multiplex PCR reads with MiXCR, one entry per CDR3 protein. Among hundreds of thousands of distinct CDR3 sequences listed, roughly 15% were seen once. The CDR3 extends over 17 amino acids. The V segment lost 5 bases and the J segment 0 bases; nucleotides outside the gene matches: 6. Germline V gene sequence: CDR1 KGHSH, CDR2 LQKENI. This clonotype was seen many times. Its target is unknown.

The specimen sequenced was blood. The rearrangement joins TRBV18 to TRBJ2-1; TRBD2 matches at 11 bases. This receptor was obtained from a woman aged 45-59 years with Graves' ophthalmopathy. DNA of the CDR3: TGTGCCAGCTCAGGCATAGCGGGAGGGAGCTCCTACAATGAGCAGTTCTTC. It specifies CASSGIAGGSSYNEQFF.